These T cell receptor beta chains were read from a single sample in a study of CD8+CD57+ T cells in acquired aplastic anemia. One entry per CDR3 protein results from TCRdb running MiXCR on the reads. The repertoire consists of approximately 130,000 distinct CDR3 sequences, with 45% to 60% occurring once and the leading ten covering around 29%. The specimen was sorted CD4+, CD8+, or CD8+CD57+ T cells (not recorded which) from PBMCs. These receptors were obtained from a human donor with aplastic anemia. CDR3s include the opening cysteine and the closing phenylalanine or tryptophan. Each record gives: D gene, V gene, J gene, clone size, CDR3 protein, CDR3 DNA. The D gene is left open where the match is weak. Clone size is stated in some rows and not others, as once, few, many or a class when expanded.

>-|TRBV15|TRBJ1-5|few
CATGSTRTVSNQPQHF
TGTGCCACCGGATCCACGCGGACAGTCAGCAATCAGCCCCAGCATTTT
>-|TRBV20-1|TRBJ2-7|-
CSASGVVAGEQYF
TGCAGTGCTAGCGGGGTGGTAGCCGGCGAGCAGTACTTC
>-|TRBV6-4|TRBJ1-1|few
CASSDPITAGLRPFMNTEAFF
TGTGCCAGCAGCGACCCAATCACAGCAGGCCTCCGACCGTTTATGAACACTGAAGCTTTCTTT
>-|TRBV2|TRBJ1-1|-
CASSERRPMNTEAFF
TGTGCCAGCAGTGAACGTAGACCTATGAACACTGAAGCTTTCTTT
>-|TRBV7-3|TRBJ2-1|once
CASSEIWGYEQFF
TGTGCCAGCAGCGAAATATGGGGGTATGAGCAGTTCTTC
>TRBD1|TRBV5-1|TRBJ1-2|-
CASSLSPGQTNYGYTF
TGCGCCAGCAGCTTGTCCCCGGGACAGACTAACTATGGCTACACCTTC
>-|TRBV7-7|TRBJ2-3|-
CASSPRGGSTDTQYF
TGTGCTAGCAGCCCCCGTGGCGGGAGCACAGATACGCAGTATTTT
>TRBD1|TRBV29-1|TRBJ2-1|-
CSVEDRSYRSYNEQFF
TGCAGCGTAGAGGACAGGTCTTATCGCTCCTACAATGAGCAGTTCTTC
>-|TRBV2|TRBJ1-1|-
CASSEWTANTEAFF
TGTGCCAGCAGTGAATGGACGGCGAATACTGAAGCTTTCTTT
>-|TRBV7-6|TRBJ2-7|many
CASSLGTGAYEQYF
TGTGCCAGCAGCTTAGGGACGGGGGCCTACGAGCAGTACTTC
>-|TRBV7-2|TRBJ2-7|-
CASSHGRSYEQYF
TGTGCCAGCAGCCACGGACGGTCCTACGAGCAGTACTTC
>TRBD2|TRBV7-2|TRBJ2-5|few
CASSLEEREVQETQYF
TGTGCCAGCAGCTTAGAAGAGCGGGAGGTCCAAGAGACCCAGTACTTC
>-|TRBV10-1|TRBJ2-7|-
CASSDTSTDEQYF
TGCGCCAGCAGCGACACCTCAACGGACGAGCAGTACTTC
>-|TRBV6-1|TRBJ1-1|-
CASSPPGGEAFF
TGTGCCAGCAGCCCTCCAGGCGGGGAAGCTTTCTTT
>-|TRBV10-3|TRBJ2-7|-
CAIRVRDSLDYEQYF
TGTGCCATCAGAGTACGGGACTCCCTGGACTACGAGCAGTACTTC
>-|TRBV20-1|TRBJ2-6|-
CSAGQISGANVLTF
TGCAGTGCTGGACAGATTTCTGGGGCCAACGTCCTGACTTTC
>-|TRBV7-2|TRBJ2-7|-
CASSQRDEQYF
TGTGCCAGCAGCCAGAGGGACGAGCAGTACTTC
>TRBD2|TRBV20-1|TRBJ2-5|-
CSASLAGVETQYF
TGCAGTGCTAGCCTAGCGGGGGTAGAGACCCAGTACTTC